This T cell receptor (beta chain) derives from a study of CD8+ T cells in alopecia areata. TCR sequencing used cDNA made by reverse transcription of extracted RNA. The repertoire was sequenced with immunoSEQ multiplex PCR; TCRdb's copy has only in-frame clones and lacks some. The repertoire consists of 200,000 to 250,000 clones, with approximately 72% occurring once and the leading ten covering 1% to 1.5%. The CDR3 totals 17 residues. The germline V and J ends were trimmed by 0 bases and 0 bases, with 12 bases remaining between them. Germline-derived CDR1 and CDR2 are SGHRS and YFSETQ. Treatment noted: oral pan-JAK inhibitor, 5-10 mg twice daily.

Sequencing was performed on CD4+ T cells sorted from blood, taken at roughly week 45, from a patient treated with tofacitinib. The chain has TRBV5-1 and TRBJ2-2; D not certain. The clonotype originates from a human donor with alopecia areata. CDR3 nucleotides: TGCGCCAGCAGCTTGGAGGCTGTTACGGCGAACACCGGGGAGCTGTTTTTT. This codes for CASSLEAVTANTGELFF.